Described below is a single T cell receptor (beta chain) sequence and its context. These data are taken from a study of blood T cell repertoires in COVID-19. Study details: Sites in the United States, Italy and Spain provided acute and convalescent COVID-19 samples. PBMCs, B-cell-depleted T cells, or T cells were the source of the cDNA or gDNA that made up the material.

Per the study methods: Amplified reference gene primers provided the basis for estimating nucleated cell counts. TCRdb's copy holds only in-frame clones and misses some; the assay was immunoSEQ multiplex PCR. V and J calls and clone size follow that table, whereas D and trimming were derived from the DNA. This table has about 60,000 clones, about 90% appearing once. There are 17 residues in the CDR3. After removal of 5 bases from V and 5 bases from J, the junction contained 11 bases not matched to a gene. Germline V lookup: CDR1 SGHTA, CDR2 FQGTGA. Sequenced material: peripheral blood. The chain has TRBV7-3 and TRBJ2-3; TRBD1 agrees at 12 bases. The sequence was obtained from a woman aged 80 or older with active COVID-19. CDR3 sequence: CASSKHGGQGAIDTQYF. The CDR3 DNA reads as TGTGCCAGCAGCAAACACGGGGGACAGGGGGCAATAGATACGCAGTATTTT.